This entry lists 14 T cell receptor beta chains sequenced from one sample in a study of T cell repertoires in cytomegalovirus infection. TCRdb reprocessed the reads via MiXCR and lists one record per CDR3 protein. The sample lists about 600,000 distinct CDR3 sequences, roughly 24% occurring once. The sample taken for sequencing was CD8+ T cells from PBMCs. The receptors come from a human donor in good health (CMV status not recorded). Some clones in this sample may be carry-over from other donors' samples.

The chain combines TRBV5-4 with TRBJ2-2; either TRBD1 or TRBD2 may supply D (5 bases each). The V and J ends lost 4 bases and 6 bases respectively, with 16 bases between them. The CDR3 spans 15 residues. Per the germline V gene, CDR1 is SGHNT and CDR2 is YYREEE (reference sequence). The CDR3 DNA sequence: TGTGCCAGCAGCCCCGGGACCCTGGGGTCCGGGGAGCTGTTTTTT. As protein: CASSPGTLGSGELFF.

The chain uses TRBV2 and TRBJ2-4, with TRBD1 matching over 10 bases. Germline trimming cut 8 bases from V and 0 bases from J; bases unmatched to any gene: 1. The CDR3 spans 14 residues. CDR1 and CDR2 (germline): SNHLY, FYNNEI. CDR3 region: CASGQGVAKNIQYF. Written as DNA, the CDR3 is TGTGCCAGCGGACAGGGGGTAGCCAAAAACATTCAGTACTTC.

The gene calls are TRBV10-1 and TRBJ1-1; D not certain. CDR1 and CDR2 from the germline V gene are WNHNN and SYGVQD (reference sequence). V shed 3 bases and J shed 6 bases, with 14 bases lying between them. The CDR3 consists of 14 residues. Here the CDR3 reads CASSDGPPRAEAFF. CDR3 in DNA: TGCGCCAGCAGTGATGGACCCCCGAGGGCTGAAGCTTTCTTT.

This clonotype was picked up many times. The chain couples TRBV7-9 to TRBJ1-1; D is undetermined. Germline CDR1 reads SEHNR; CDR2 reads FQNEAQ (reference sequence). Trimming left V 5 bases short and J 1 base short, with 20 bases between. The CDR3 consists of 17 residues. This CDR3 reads CASSTQVEPPWNTEAFF. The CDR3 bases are TGTGCCAGCAGCACCCAGGTAGAGCCACCCTGGAACACTGAAGCTTTCTTT.

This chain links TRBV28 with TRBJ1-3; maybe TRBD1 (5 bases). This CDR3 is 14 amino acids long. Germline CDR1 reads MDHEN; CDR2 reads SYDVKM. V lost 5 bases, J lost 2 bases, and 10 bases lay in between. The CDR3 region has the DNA TGTGCCAGCAGTGGGGGATGGCCTGGAAACACCATATATTTT. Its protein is CASSGGWPGNTIYF.

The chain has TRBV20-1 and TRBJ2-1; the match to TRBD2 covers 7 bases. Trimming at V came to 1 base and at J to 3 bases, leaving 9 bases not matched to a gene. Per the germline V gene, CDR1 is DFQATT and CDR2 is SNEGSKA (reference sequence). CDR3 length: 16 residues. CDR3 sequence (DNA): TGCAGTGCTAGAGCTGAGGGCGGGGGTGACTACAATGAGCAGTTCTTC. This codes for CSARAEGGGDYNEQFF.

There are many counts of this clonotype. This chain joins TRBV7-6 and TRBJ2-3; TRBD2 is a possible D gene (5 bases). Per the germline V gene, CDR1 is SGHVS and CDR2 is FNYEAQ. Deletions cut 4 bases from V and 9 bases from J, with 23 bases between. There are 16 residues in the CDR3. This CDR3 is CASSSKTSLSVPTQYF. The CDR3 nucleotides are TGTGCCAGCAGCTCTAAAACATCGCTTAGCGTTCCGACGCAGTATTTT.

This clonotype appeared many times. CDR3 residues: CASSTPRDRAYEQYV. CDR3 nucleotide sequence: TGTGCCAGCAGCACCCCCCGGGATAGGGCCTACGAGCAGTACGTC. The rearrangement links TRBV11-2 to TRBJ2-7, with D perhaps matching TRBD2 (5 bases). This CDR3 comprises 15 residues. V was clipped by 5 bases and J by 2 bases, with 16 bases between them. Germline-derived CDR1 and CDR2 are SGHAT and FQNNGV.

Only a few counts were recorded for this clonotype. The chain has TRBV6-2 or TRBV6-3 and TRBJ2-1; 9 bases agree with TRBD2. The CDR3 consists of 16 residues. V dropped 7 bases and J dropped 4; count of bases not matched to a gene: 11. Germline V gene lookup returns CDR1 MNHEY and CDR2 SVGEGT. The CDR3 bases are TGTGCCAGCACCCGTTTCGGCGGGGGGGCATACAATGAGCAGTTCTTC. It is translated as CASTRFGGGAYNEQFF.

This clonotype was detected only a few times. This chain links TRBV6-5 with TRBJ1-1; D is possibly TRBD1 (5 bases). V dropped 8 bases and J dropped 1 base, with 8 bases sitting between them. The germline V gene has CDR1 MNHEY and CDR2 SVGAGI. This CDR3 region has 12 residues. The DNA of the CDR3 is TGTGCCAGCGGGGGTCCGAACACTGAAGCTTTCTTT. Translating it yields CASGGPNTEAFF.

CDR3 in amino acids: CASRNSGGQYNEQFF. In DNA form, the CDR3 reads TGTGCCAGTAGGAACAGCGGGGGGCAGTACAATGAGCAGTTCTTC. The chain employs TRBV19 and TRBJ2-1, with 9 bases lining up with TRBD2. There are 15 residues in the CDR3. V gave up 6 bases and J gave up 4 bases; unmatched junction bases: 7. Germline V gene sequence: CDR1 LNHDA, CDR2 SQIVND (reference sequence).

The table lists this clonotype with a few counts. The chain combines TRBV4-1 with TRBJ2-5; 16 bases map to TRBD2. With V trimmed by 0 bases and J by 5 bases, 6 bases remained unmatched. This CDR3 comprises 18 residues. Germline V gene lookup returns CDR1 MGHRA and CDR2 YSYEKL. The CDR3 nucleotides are TGCGCCAGCAGCCAAGATCGTGGGACTAGCGGGGGGGCTGAGACCCAGTACTTC. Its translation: CASSQDRGTSGGAETQYF.

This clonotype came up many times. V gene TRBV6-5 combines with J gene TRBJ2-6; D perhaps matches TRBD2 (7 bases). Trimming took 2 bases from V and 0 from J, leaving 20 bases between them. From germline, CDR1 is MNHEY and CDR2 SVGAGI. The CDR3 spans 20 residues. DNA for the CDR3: TGTGCCAGCAGTTACAATTTATTTACGGGGGGCCCCTCTGGGGCCAACGTCCTGACTTTC. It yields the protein CASSYNLFTGGPSGANVLTF.

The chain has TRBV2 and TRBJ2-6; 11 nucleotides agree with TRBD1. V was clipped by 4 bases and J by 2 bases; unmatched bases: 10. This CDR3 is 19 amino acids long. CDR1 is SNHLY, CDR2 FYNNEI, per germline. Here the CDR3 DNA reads TGTGCCAGCAGTGGGGTCGCTGGACAGGGGGCTACTGGGGCCAACGTCCTGACTTTC. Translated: CASSGVAGQGATGANVLTF. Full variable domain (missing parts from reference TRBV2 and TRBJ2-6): EPEVTQTPSHQVTQMGQEVILRCVPISNHLYFYWYRQILGQKVEFLVSFYNNEISEKSEIFDDQFSVERPDGSNFTLKIRSTKLEDSAMYFCASSGVAGQGATGANVLTFGAGSRLTVL.